Listed below are T cell receptor beta chains from one sample, sequenced in a study of cytomegalovirus exposure and HLA in healthy donors. Sequencing was performed with immunoSEQ multiplex PCR; in TCRdb, only in-frame clones are kept and a portion is missing. The sample contains 70,000 or so clones, roughly two thirds of which appear only once. Material: PBMCs. Source of these receptors: a woman aged 45-60 years in good health and CMV-seronegative. CDR3s include the opening cysteine and the closing phenylalanine or tryptophan. Fields, in order: V gene, clone size, D gene, CDR3 length, J gene, CDR3 protein, CDR3 DNA. The D gene is left open where the match is weak. Some rows mark clone size as missing; the rest say once, few, many or name a class of expanded clone.

v_gene: TRBV7-2; abundance: NA; d_gene: TRBD2; len: 18; j_gene: TRBJ2-1; CDR3aa: CASSLGGSSGTSYNEQFF; CDR3nt: TGTGCCAGCAGCTTAGGGGGGAGTAGCGGGACCAGTTACAATGAGCAGTTCTTC
v_gene: TRBV6-5; abundance: once; d_gene: NA; len: 14; j_gene: TRBJ1-1; CDR3aa: CASSEQGQNTEAFF; CDR3nt: TGTGCCAGCAGTGAGCAGGGACAGAACACTGAAGCTTTCTTT
v_gene: TRBV6-6; abundance: NA; d_gene: NA; len: 16; j_gene: TRBJ1-2; CDR3aa: CASSWAQGLSAYGYTF; CDR3nt: TGTGCCAGCAGTTGGGCACAGGGTTTATCGGCCTATGGCTACACCTTC
v_gene: TRBV7-9; abundance: NA; d_gene: TRBD2; len: 12; j_gene: TRBJ2-7; CDR3aa: CASSRAGGEQYF; CDR3nt: TGTGCCAGCAGCCGCGCGGGGGGCGAGCAGTACTTC
v_gene: TRBV5-1; abundance: NA; d_gene: TRBD1; len: 14; j_gene: TRBJ1-1; CDR3aa: CASSLQGAGTEAFF; CDR3nt: TGCGCCAGCAGCTTACAGGGGGCAGGAACTGAAGCTTTCTTT
v_gene: TRBV7-3; abundance: NA; d_gene: TRBD2; len: 16; j_gene: TRBJ2-1; CDR3aa: CASRIAGGSSYNEQFF; CDR3nt: TGTGCCAGCAGAATAGCGGGAGGGAGCTCCTACAATGAGCAGTTCTTC
v_gene: TRBV4-3; abundance: few; d_gene: NA; len: 15; j_gene: TRBJ1-2; CDR3aa: CASSQETGRGIGYTF; CDR3nt: TGCGCCAGCAGCCAAGAAACAGGGAGGGGAATTGGCTACACCTTC
v_gene: TRBV5-6; abundance: NA; d_gene: TRBD2; len: 17; j_gene: TRBJ2-1; CDR3aa: CASSLEPGLVLSNEQFF; CDR3nt: TGTGCCAGCAGCTTAGAACCGGGACTAGTATTGAGCAATGAGCAGTTCTTC
v_gene: TRBV25-1; abundance: NA; d_gene: TRBD2; len: 18; j_gene: TRBJ2-1; CDR3aa: CASSGRTSGGSSYNEQFF; CDR3nt: TGTGCCAGCAGTGGAAGGACTAGCGGGGGGAGCTCCTACAATGAGCAGTTCTTC
v_gene: TRBV2; abundance: NA; d_gene: TRBD2; len: 14; j_gene: TRBJ2-1; CDR3aa: CASRIAGGGNEQFF; CDR3nt: TGTGCCAGCAGAATAGCGGGAGGTGGGAATGAGCAGTTCTTC
v_gene: TRBV9; abundance: few; d_gene: NA; len: 15; j_gene: TRBJ1-5; CDR3aa: CASSRTGGWEQPQHF; CDR3nt: TGTGCCAGCAGTAGGACGGGAGGCTGGGAGCAGCCCCAGCATTTT
v_gene: TRBV12-5; abundance: NA; d_gene: TRBD2; len: 18; j_gene: TRBJ2-6; CDR3aa: CASGLPSGTDSGANVLTF; CDR3nt: TGTGCTAGTGGTTTGCCAAGCGGGACCGACTCTGGGGCCAACGTCCTGACTTTC
v_gene: TRBV7-6; abundance: NA; d_gene: NA; len: 16; j_gene: TRBJ2-2; CDR3aa: CASSLGASGEARELFF; CDR3nt: TGTGCCAGCAGCTTGGGGGCTAGCGGAGAGGCTCGGGAGCTGTTTTTT
v_gene: TRBV7-2; abundance: NA; d_gene: TRBD1; len: 14; j_gene: TRBJ1-2; CDR3aa: CASSSTGGPYGYTF; CDR3nt: TGTGCCAGCAGCTCTACAGGGGGCCCCTATGGCTACACCTTC
v_gene: TRBV9; abundance: NA; d_gene: NA; len: 15; j_gene: TRBJ2-5; CDR3aa: CASSGGVAAQETQYF; CDR3nt: TGTGCCAGCAGCGGGGGGGTGGCTGCTCAAGAGACCCAGTACTTC
v_gene: TRBV9; abundance: few; d_gene: TRBD1; len: 16; j_gene: TRBJ1-2; CDR3aa: CASSASLRQGASGYTF; CDR3nt: TGTGCCAGCAGCGCTTCACTTCGACAGGGGGCGAGTGGCTACACCTTC
v_gene: TRBV7-2; abundance: NA; d_gene: NA; len: 12; j_gene: TRBJ2-5; CDR3aa: CASSLVRKTQYF; CDR3nt: TGTGCCAGCAGCTTGGTGCGGAAGACCCAGTACTTC
v_gene: TRBV27; abundance: NA; d_gene: NA; len: 13; j_gene: TRBJ2-7; CDR3aa: CASSFRMSGEQYF; CDR3nt: TGTGCCAGCAGTTTTCGGATGTCAGGGGAGCAGTACTTC
v_gene: TRBV6-6; abundance: NA; d_gene: TRBD1; len: 15; j_gene: TRBJ1-1; CDR3aa: CASYQWTGVGTEAFF; CDR3nt: TGTGCCAGCTACCAATGGACAGGAGTGGGCACTGAAGCTTTCTTT
v_gene: TRBV7-9; abundance: NA; d_gene: TRBD2; len: 15; j_gene: TRBJ2-1; CDR3aa: CASSSGLAVYNEQFF; CDR3nt: TGTGCCAGCAGCTCAGGACTAGCGGTCTACAATGAGCAGTTCTTC
v_gene: TRBV18; abundance: NA; d_gene: NA; len: 13; j_gene: TRBJ2-5; CDR3aa: CASSPSRGETQYF; CDR3nt: TGTGCCAGCTCACCATCCAGGGGAGAGACCCAGTACTTC
v_gene: TRBV4-1; abundance: few; d_gene: NA; len: 14; j_gene: TRBJ1-2; CDR3aa: CASSQGVRGDGYTF; CDR3nt: TGCGCCAGCAGCCAAGGTGTAAGGGGCGATGGCTACACCTTC
v_gene: TRBV29-1; abundance: NA; d_gene: NA; len: 12; j_gene: TRBJ2-5; CDR3aa: CSVGQIQETQYF; CDR3nt: TGCAGCGTTGGACAGATCCAAGAGACCCAGTACTTC
v_gene: TRBV7-9; abundance: NA; d_gene: TRBD1; len: 14; j_gene: TRBJ2-5; CDR3aa: CASSLRQGPWEQYF; CDR3nt: TGTGCCAGCAGCTTGAGACAGGGTCCGTGGGAGCAGTACTTC
v_gene: TRBV5-1; abundance: NA; d_gene: TRBD2; len: 18; j_gene: TRBJ2-1; CDR3aa: CASSEGTSGRLSYNEQFF; CDR3nt: TGCGCCAGCAGCGAAGGGACTAGCGGGAGGCTCTCCTACAATGAGCAGTTCTTC
v_gene: TRBV15; abundance: NA; d_gene: NA; len: 13; j_gene: TRBJ1-5; CDR3aa: CATSRDPNEPQHF; CDR3nt: TGTGCCACCAGCAGAGATCCCAATGAGCCCCAGCATTTT
v_gene: TRBV2; abundance: NA; d_gene: TRBD1; len: 14; j_gene: TRBJ2-2; CDR3aa: CASSGTGATGELFF; CDR3nt: TGTGCCAGCAGTGGGACAGGGGCCACCGGGGAGCTGTTTTTT
v_gene: TRBV4-2; abundance: NA; d_gene: NA; len: 14; j_gene: TRBJ2-7; CDR3aa: CASSQDKRGREQYF; CDR3nt: TGTGCCAGCAGCCAAGATAAACGAGGGCGCGAGCAGTACTTC
v_gene: TRBV27; abundance: NA; d_gene: NA; len: 16; j_gene: TRBJ1-2; CDR3aa: CASRPILGQPIYGYTF; CDR3nt: TGTGCCAGCAGACCAATCCTCGGACAGCCCATCTATGGCTACACCTTC
v_gene: TRBV6-5; abundance: NA; d_gene: NA; len: 14; j_gene: TRBJ2-3; CDR3aa: CASSSNRGTDTQYF; CDR3nt: TGTGCCAGCAGTTCCAACAGGGGCACAGATACGCAGTATTTT
v_gene: TRBV14; abundance: few; d_gene: TRBD1; len: 14; j_gene: TRBJ2-4; CDR3aa: CASSPYHRGGVQYF; CDR3nt: TGTGCCAGCAGCCCCTATCACAGGGGTGGCGTTCAGTACTTC
v_gene: TRBV7-9; abundance: NA; d_gene: NA; len: 13; j_gene: TRBJ1-4; CDR3aa: CASRGSTNEKLFF; CDR3nt: TGTGCCAGCCGCGGCTCAACTAATGAAAAACTGTTTTTT
v_gene: TRBV7-8; abundance: NA; d_gene: TRBD1; len: 15; j_gene: TRBJ1-1; CDR3aa: CASTDVRDRDLEAFF; CDR3nt: TGTGCCAGCACGGATGTACGGGACAGGGATCTTGAGGCTTTCTTT
v_gene: TRBV18; abundance: few; d_gene: NA; len: 13; j_gene: TRBJ2-7; CDR3aa: CASSPGQAGEQYF; CDR3nt: TGTGCCAGCTCACCCGGCCAGGCGGGCGAGCAGTACTTC
v_gene: TRBV15; abundance: NA; d_gene: NA; len: 12; j_gene: TRBJ1-1; CDR3aa: CATSKLPAEAFF; CDR3nt: TGTGCCACCAGCAAGCTCCCCGCTGAAGCTTTCTTT
v_gene: TRBV4-3; abundance: NA; d_gene: NA; len: 17; j_gene: TRBJ1-4; CDR3aa: CASSPPEGRGNSEKLFF; CDR3nt: TGCGCCAGCAGCCCTCCAGAGGGCAGAGGGAATAGTGAAAAACTGTTTTTT
v_gene: TRBV5-6; abundance: NA; d_gene: TRBD2; len: 13; j_gene: TRBJ2-1; CDR3aa: CASIWGTSGSQFF; CDR3nt: TGTGCCAGCATCTGGGGGACTAGCGGGAGCCAGTTCTTC
v_gene: TRBV11-2; abundance: few; d_gene: NA; len: 14; j_gene: TRBJ2-3; CDR3aa: CASTPGLMQDTQYF; CDR3nt: TGTGCCAGCACCCCTGGACTGATGCAGGATACGCAGTATTTT
v_gene: TRBV18; abundance: NA; d_gene: TRBD2; len: 16; j_gene: TRBJ2-1; CDR3aa: CASSPVAGGGYNEQFF; CDR3nt: TGTGCCAGCTCACCAGTTGCGGGAGGGGGTTACAATGAGCAGTTCTTC
v_gene: TRBV7-2; abundance: NA; d_gene: TRBD2; len: 17; j_gene: TRBJ2-7; CDR3aa: CASSWRISGLAGDEQYF; CDR3nt: TGTGCCAGCAGCTGGAGAATAAGTGGACTAGCGGGAGACGAGCAGTACTTC
v_gene: TRBV27; abundance: NA; d_gene: TRBD1; len: 14; j_gene: TRBJ2-7; CDR3aa: CASSPGTGGLKQYF; CDR3nt: TGTGCCAGCAGCCCCGGGACAGGGGGCCTCAAGCAGTACTTC